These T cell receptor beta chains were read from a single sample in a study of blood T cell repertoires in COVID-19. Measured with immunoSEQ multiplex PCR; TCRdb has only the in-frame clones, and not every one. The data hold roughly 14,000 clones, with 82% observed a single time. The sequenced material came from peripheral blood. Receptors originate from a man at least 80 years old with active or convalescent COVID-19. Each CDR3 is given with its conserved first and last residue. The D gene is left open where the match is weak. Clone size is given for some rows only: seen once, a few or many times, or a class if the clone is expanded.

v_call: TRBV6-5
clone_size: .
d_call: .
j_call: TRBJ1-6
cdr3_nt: TGTGCCAGCAGCGACTGGGGAGCCTATAATTCACCCCTCCACTTT
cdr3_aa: CASSDWGAYNSPLHF

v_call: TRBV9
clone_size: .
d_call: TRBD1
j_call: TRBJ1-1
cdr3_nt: TGTGCCAGCAGCCGGGACAGGGAGGGGACGACTGAAGCTTTCTTT
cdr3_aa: CASSRDREGTTEAFF

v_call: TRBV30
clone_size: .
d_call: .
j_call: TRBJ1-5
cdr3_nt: TGTGCCTGGAGTCGGGTTACATTGTCTAGCAATCAGCCCCAGCATTTT
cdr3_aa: CAWSRVTLSSNQPQHF

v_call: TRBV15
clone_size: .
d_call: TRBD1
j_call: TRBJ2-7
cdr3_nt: TGTGCCACCAGCAGAGGGACAGGGATGGTGGACGAGCAGTACTTC
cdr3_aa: CATSRGTGMVDEQYF

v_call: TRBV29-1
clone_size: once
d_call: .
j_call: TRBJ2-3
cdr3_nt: TGCAGTGAGACTAGGGGCACAGATACGCAGTATTTT
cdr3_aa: CSETRGTDTQYF

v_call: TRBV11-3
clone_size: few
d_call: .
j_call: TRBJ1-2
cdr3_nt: TGTGCCAGCAGCTCACAGAGGGATGGCTACACCTTC
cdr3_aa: CASSSQRDGYTF

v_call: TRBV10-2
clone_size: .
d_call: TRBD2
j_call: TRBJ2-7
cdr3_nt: TGCGCCAGCAGTGAGTCGGGACTAGCGGGGAGCTCCTACGAGCAGTACTTC
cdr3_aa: CASSESGLAGSSYEQYF

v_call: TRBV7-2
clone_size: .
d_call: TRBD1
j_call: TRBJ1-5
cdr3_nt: TGTGCCAGCAGCTTTGACAGGGATCAGCCCCAGCATTTT
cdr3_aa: CASSFDRDQPQHF

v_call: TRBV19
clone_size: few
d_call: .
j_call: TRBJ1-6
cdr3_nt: TGTGCCAGTAGTATAGTGGGACACGGTTCACCCCTCCACTTT
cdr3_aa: CASSIVGHGSPLHF

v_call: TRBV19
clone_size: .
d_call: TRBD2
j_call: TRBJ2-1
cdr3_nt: TGTGCCAGTAGGGAAACCACGGGGGGAAACAATGAGCAGTTCTTC
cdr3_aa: CASRETTGGNNEQFF

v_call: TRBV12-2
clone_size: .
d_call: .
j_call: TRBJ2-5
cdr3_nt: .
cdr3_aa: CASRLVAGGAQETQYF

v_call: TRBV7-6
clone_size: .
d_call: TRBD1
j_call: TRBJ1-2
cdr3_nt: TGTGCCAGCAGCGGAACGACAGGGGGCGCATATGGCTACACCTTC
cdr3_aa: CASSGTTGGAYGYTF

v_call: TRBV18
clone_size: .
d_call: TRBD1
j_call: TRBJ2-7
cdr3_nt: TGTGCCAGCTCACCTCTGGCAGGGGGATACGAGCAGTACTTC
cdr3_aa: CASSPLAGGYEQYF

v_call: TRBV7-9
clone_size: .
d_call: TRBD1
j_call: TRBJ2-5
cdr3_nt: TGTGCCAGCAGTAGGGACAGGGGACAAGAGACCCAGTACTTC
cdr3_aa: CASSRDRGQETQYF

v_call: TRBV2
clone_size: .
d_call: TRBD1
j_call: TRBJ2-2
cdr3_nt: TGTGCCAGCCGGGACAGGCCCACCGGGGAGCTGTTTTTT
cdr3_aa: CASRDRPTGELFF

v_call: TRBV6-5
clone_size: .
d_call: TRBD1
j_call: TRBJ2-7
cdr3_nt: TGTGCCAGCAGTCATGGGACAGGGACTCTCTACGAGCAGTACTTC
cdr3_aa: CASSHGTGTLYEQYF

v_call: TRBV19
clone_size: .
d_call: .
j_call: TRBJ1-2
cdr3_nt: TGTGCCAGTAGTATAGGGACAAACTATGGCTACACCTTC
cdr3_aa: CASSIGTNYGYTF

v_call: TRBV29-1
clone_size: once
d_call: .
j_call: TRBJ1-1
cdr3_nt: TGCAGCGTTGATCTACAGATGAACACTGAAGCTTTCTTT
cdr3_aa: CSVDLQMNTEAFF

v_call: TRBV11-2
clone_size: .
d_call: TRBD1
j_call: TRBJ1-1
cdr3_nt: TGTGCCAGCAGCTGGAACAGGGGGAACACTGAAGCTTTCTTT
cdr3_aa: CASSWNRGNTEAFF

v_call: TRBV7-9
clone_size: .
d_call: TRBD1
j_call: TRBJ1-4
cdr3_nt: TGTGCCAGCAGCAAAGACAGGGGGGATGAAAAACTGTTTTTT
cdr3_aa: CASSKDRGDEKLFF

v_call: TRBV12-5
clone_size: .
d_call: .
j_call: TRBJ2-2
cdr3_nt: TGTGCTAGTGGTTTGTGGGCAGGGTTAAAGTTCGGGGAGCTGTTTTTT
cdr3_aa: CASGLWAGLKFGELFF

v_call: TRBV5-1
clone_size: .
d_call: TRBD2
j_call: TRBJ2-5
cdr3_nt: TGCGCCAGCAGCGACACTAGCGCGGGAGAGACCCAGTACTTC
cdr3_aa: CASSDTSAGETQYF

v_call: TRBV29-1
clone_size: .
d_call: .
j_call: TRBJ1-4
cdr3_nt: TGCAGCGTCAGGGGAACAGGGACGGATGAAAAACTGTTTTTT
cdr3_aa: CSVRGTGTDEKLFF

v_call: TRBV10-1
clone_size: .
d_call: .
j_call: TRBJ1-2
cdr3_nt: TGCGCCAGCAGTGGTGGACAAGAATATGGCTACACCTTC
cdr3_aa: CASSGGQEYGYTF

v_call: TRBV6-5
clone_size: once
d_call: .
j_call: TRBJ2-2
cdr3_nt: TGTGCCAGCAGTTACCAGGTGAACACCGGGGAGCTGTTTTTT
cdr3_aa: CASSYQVNTGELFF

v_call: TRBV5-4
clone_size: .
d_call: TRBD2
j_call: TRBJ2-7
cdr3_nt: TGTGCCAGCAGCATTGCAGCGGGGGGCCCCTCGTACGAGCAGTACTTC
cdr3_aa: CASSIAAGGPSYEQYF

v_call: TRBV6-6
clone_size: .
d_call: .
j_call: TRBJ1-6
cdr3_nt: TGTGCCAGCAAAAATACAGACCTCTTCTATAATTCACCCCTCCACTTT
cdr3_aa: CASKNTDLFYNSPLHF

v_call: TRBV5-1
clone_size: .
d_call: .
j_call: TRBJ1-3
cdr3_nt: TGCGCCAGCAGCTTGGAGCCGGCTGGGAGGGACTCTGGAAACACCATATATTTT
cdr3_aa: CASSLEPAGRDSGNTIYF